The 5 T cell receptor beta chains reported below all come from one sample, sequenced in a study of shared clonotypes between healthy human individuals. The repertoire was sequenced with immunoSEQ multiplex PCR; TCRdb's copy has only in-frame clones and lacks some. This sample has 400,000 to 600,000 clones, with more than 95% found just once. The specimen sequenced was naive CD4+ T cells sorted from blood. Sample subset: CD45RA+ positively selected. Receptors were obtained from a woman aged 25 to 39 in good health.

The gene calls are TRBV28 and TRBJ1-2; D gene uncertain. Looked up from germline, CDR1 is MDHEN and CDR2 is SYDVKM. Deletions cut 3 bases from V and 1 base from J, with 6 bases between. This CDR3 spans 13 amino acids. CDR3 loop: CASSFPSNYGYTF. CDR3 DNA sequence: TGTGCCAGCAGTTTTCCCAGTAACTATGGCTACACCTTC.

The chain employs TRBV5-1 and TRBJ2-5; the D is unclear. The J call could be wrong; TRBJ2-7 is a better fit for the DNA end. The length of the CDR3 is 12 residues. Per the germline V gene, CDR1 is SGHRS and CDR2 is YFSETQ. Here the CDR3 reads CASSLENYEQYF. The DNA for the CDR3 is TGCGCCAGCAGCTTGGAAAACTACGAGCAGTACTTC.

V is TRBV7-2 and J is TRBJ2-3, with 7 bases that match TRBD1. Trimming at V came to 2 bases and at J to 4 bases, leaving 3 bases not matched to a gene. This CDR3 spans 14 amino acids. The germline V gene has CDR1 SGHTA and CDR2 FQGNSA. In nucleotides, the CDR3 is TGTGCCAGCAGCTTAAGGGACAGCTCAGATACGCAGTATTTT. This sequence encodes CASSLRDSSDTQYF.

This clone was observed a single time. The chain links TRBV6-5 to TRBJ2-4; perhaps D is TRBD1 or TRBD2 (5 bases each). The V gene lost 2 bases and the J gene lost 12 bases, with 17 bases spanning the gap. The CDR3 sequence is 14 residues long. Germline CDR1 and CDR2: MNHEY and SVGAGI. The CDR3 loop is CASSYPGRAKGQYF. The CDR3 coding sequence is TGTGCCAGCAGTTACCCGGGACGGGCGAAAGGTCAGTACTTC.

The chain has TRBV28 and TRBJ2-2; maybe TRBD2 (5 bases). This CDR3 has 14 residues. The germline V and J ends were trimmed by 3 bases and 7 bases, with 12 bases remaining between them. In germline, CDR1 is MDHEN, CDR2 SYDVKM. Written as DNA, the CDR3 is TGTGCCAGCAGTTTCCCTGTCGGGAACGGGGAGCTGTTTTTT. It is translated as CASSFPVGNGELFF.